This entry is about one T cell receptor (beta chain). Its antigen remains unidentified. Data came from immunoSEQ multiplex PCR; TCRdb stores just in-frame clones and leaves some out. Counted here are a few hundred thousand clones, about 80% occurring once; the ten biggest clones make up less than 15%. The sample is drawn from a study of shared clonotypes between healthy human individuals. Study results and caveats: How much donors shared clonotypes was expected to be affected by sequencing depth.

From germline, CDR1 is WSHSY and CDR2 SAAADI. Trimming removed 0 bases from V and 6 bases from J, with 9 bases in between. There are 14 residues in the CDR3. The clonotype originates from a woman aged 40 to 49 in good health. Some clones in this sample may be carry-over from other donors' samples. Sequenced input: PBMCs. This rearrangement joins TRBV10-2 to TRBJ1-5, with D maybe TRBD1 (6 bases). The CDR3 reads CASSESQGIQPQHF. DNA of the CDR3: TGCGCCAGCAGTGAGTCGCAGGGGATTCAGCCCCAGCATTTT.